These 10 T cell receptor beta chains were all obtained from the same sample, sequenced in a study of blood T cell repertoires in COVID-19. Profiled with immunoSEQ multiplex PCR; TCRdb holds only in-frame clones, not every one. This sample has about 150,000 clones, with 84% found just once. Sequencing was carried out using peripheral blood. These receptor sequences come from a man between 18 and 35 years old with active or convalescent COVID-19.

V usage is TRBV9 and J usage is TRBJ1-2; unclear D gene. Germline CDR1 is SGDLS and CDR2 is YYNGEE. Trimming took 5 bases from V and 6 from J, leaving 11 bases between them. The CDR3 is made up of 12 amino acids. The CDR3 DNA follows: TGTGCCAGCAGTGGGAGGACGCATGGCTACACCTTC. The encoded protein is CASSGRTHGYTF.

Only a few counts were recorded for this clone. This chain joins TRBV18 and TRBJ1-1; 10 positions match TRBD1. In germline, CDR1 is KGHSH, CDR2 LQKENI. The ends lost 4 bases at V and 5 bases at J; junction bases unmatched: 4. The CDR3 has 14 amino acids. The DNA of the CDR3 is TGTGCCAGCTCACAGGGACAGGGGCGGACTGAAGCTTTCTTT. Its translation: CASSQGQGRTEAFF.

The V gene is TRBV5-5, the J gene TRBJ2-7; 8 bases align to TRBD1. Trimming at V came to 4 bases and at J to 5 bases, leaving 11 bases not matched to a gene. From germline, CDR1 is SGHKS and CDR2 YYEKEE (reference sequence). The CDR3 has 15 amino acids. The DNA of the CDR3 is TGTGCCAGCAGCGCCTCTTCAGGGGGCGGAGACGAGCAGTACTTC. As protein: CASSASSGGGDEQYF.

The chain links TRBV12-1 to TRBJ1-1; no check of the table's D call, TRBD1, against the DNA was made. TRBV12-1 is classified as a pseudogene. The CDR3 is made up of 16 amino acids. The CDR3 nucleotides are TGTGCCAGCAGCACCAGGACAGGGGGCGCCTGTACTGAAGCTTTCTTT. It translates to CASSTRTGGACTEAFF.

The genes are TRBV7-2 and TRBJ2-3; TRBD2 agrees at 7 bases. Per germline, CDR1 SGHTA and CDR2 FQGNSA. The CDR3 runs 16 residues. V shed 0 bases and J 1 base; nucleotides not matched to a gene: 4. CDR3 bases: TGTGCCAGCAGCTTAGCGTTTGCGGGGGGCACAGATACGCAGTATTTT. It yields the protein CASSLAFAGGTDTQYF.

A single count supports this clone. This chain links TRBV15 with TRBJ2-7; 7 bases are shared with TRBD2. Germline CDR1 and CDR2: LNHNV and YYDKDF (reference sequence). The CDR3 length is 16 residues. The J segment lost 0 bases and the V segment lost 4 bases, leaving 9 bases of the junction unmatched. The CDR3 loop reads CATSTLGRASSYEQYF. The CDR3 DNA reads as TGTGCCACCAGCACCCTGGGGAGGGCTAGCTCCTACGAGCAGTACTTC.

The rearrangement joins TRBV4-2 to TRBJ2-1, with 13 bases fitting TRBD2. Trimming took 1 base from V and 5 from J; bases not matched to a gene: 5. This CDR3 has 17 amino acids. Germline V gene data show CDR1 as LGHNA and CDR2 as YNFKEQ. The CDR3 sequence is CASSQAPGLAGNNEQFF. As DNA, the CDR3 is TGTGCCAGCAGCCAAGCTCCGGGACTAGCGGGGAACAATGAGCAGTTCTTC.

The rearrangement uses TRBV7-2 and TRBJ1-6, with TRBD1 as a possible D gene (6 bases). Trimming left V 3 bases short and J 0 bases short, with 9 bases between. Per the germline V gene, CDR1 is SGHTA and CDR2 is FQGNSA. This CDR3 has 16 amino acids. The CDR3 bases are TGTGCCAGCAGCTTCCAGGGGAGCTCCTATAATTCACCCCTCCACTTT. This sequence encodes CASSFQGSSYNSPLHF.

The sample holds one count of this clone. J is TRBJ1-4 and V is TRBV5-1; a possible D gene is TRBD1 (5 bases). Per germline, CDR1 SGHRS and CDR2 YFSETQ. Trimming pared 4 bases from V and 8 bases from J, leaving 15 bases between. This CDR3 comprises 14 residues. CDR3 loop: CASSPGRYNEKLFF. CDR3 in DNA: TGCGCCAGCAGCCCAGGGAGGTATAACGAAAAACTGTTTTTT. The full variable domain, in which reference TRBV5-1 and TRBJ1-4 provide the parts outside the CDR3, is KAGVTQTPRYLIKTRGQQVTLSCSPISGHRSVSWYQQTPGQGLQFLFEYFSETQRNKGNFPGRFSGRQFSNSRSEMNVSTLELGDSALYLCASSPGRYNEKLFFGSGTQLSVL.

This chain links TRBV18 with TRBJ2-2, with TRBD1 matching 10 bases. Trimming at V came to 3 bases and at J to 3 bases, leaving 4 bases not matched to a gene. This CDR3 region has 16 residues. The germline CDR1 and CDR2 sequences are KGHSH and LQKENI. CDR3 in DNA: TGTGCCAGCTCACCCCCGACAGGGGGCGACACCGGGGAGCTGTTTTTT. It is translated as CASSPPTGGDTGELFF.